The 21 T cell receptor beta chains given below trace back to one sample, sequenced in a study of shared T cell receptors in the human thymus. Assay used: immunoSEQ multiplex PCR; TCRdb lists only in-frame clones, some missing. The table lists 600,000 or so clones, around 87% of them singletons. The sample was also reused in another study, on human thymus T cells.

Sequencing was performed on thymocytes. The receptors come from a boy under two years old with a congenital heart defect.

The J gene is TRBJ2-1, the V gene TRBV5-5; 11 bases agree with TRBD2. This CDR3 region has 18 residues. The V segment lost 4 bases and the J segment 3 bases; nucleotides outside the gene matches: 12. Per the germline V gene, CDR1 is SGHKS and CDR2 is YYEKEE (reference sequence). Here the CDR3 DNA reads TGTGCCAGCAGCGCCGACTTCCCTAGCGGGAGGTTCTACAATGAGCAGTTCTTC. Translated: CASSADFPSGRFYNEQFF.

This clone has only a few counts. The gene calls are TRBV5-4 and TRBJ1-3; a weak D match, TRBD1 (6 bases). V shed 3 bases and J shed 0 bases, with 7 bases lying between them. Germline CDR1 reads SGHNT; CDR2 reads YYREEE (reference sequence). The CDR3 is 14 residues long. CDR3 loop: CASSCRGSGNTIYF. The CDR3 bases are TGTGCCAGCAGCTGCAGGGGCTCTGGAAACACCATATATTTT.

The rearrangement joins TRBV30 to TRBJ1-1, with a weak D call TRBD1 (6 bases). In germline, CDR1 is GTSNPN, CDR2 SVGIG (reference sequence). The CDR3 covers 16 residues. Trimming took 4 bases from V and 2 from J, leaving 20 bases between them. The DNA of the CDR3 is TGTGCCTGGACCCGCCCAACCCGGGGGGCCAACACTGAAGCTTTCTTT. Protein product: CAWTRPTRGANTEAFF.

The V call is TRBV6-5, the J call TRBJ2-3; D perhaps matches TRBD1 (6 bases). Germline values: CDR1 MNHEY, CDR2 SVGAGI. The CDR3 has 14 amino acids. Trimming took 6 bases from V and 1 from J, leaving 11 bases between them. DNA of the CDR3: TGTGCCAGCAGCTCCAGACAGGGCACAGATACGCAGTATTTT. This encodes CASSSRQGTDTQYF.

DNA of the CDR3: TGTGCCAGCAGTACGAACCGTGGGGAGGGGACCCGCTACGAGCAGTACTTC. Its translation: CASSTNRGEGTRYEQYF. The chain employs TRBV27 and TRBJ2-7; 7 nucleotides match TRBD2. The CDR3 has 17 residues. CDR1 and CDR2 (germline): MNHEY, SMNVEV (reference sequence). V shed 5 bases and J 3 bases; nucleotides not matched to a gene: 16.

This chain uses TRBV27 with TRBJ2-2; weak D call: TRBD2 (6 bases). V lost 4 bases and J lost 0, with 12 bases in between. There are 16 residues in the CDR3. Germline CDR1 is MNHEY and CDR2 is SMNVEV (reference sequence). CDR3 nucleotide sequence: TGTGCCAGCAGTTCGGGTAGCGGAACGAACACCGGGGAGCTGTTTTTT. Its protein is CASSSGSGTNTGELFF.

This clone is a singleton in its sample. CDR3: CASRQPNTGELFF. The CDR3, as DNA: TGTGCCAGTCGACAGCCGAACACCGGGGAGCTGTTTTTT. The chain carries TRBV19 and TRBJ2-2; possible D gene TRBD1, 5 bases. This CDR3 spans 13 amino acids. From germline, CDR1 is LNHDA and CDR2 SQIVND (reference sequence). Trimming took 8 bases from V and 0 from J, leaving 7 bases between them.

The CDR3: CASSELRGRASTDTQYF. Here the CDR3 DNA reads TGCGCCAGCAGTGAGTTAAGGGGGCGGGCTAGCACAGATACGCAGTATTTT. The genes are TRBV10-1 and TRBJ2-3, with TRBD1 matching over 7 bases. The ends lost 1 base at V and 0 bases at J; junction bases unmatched: 7. Germline lookup yields CDR1 WNHNN and CDR2 SYGVQD (reference sequence). The CDR3 has 17 amino acids.

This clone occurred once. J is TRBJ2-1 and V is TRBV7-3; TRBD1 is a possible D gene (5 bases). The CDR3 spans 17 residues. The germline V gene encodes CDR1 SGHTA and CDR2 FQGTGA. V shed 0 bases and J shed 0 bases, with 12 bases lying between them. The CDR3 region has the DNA TGTGCCAGCAGCTTAACGTGGGGCAGGGCCTCCTACAATGAGCAGTTCTTC. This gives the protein CASSLTWGRASYNEQFF.

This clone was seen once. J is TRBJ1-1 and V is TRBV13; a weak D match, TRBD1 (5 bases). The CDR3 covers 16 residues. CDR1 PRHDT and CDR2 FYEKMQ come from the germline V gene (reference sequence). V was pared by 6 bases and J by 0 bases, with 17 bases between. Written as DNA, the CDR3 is TGTGCCAGCAGTTTTACTGAAGGGGTGGTGAACACTGAAGCTTTCTTT. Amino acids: CASSFTEGVVNTEAFF.

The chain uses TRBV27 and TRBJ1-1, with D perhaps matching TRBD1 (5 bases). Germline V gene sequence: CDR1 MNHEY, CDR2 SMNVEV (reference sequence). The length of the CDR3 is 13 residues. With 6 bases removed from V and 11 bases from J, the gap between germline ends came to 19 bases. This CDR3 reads CASRRRGLDEAFF. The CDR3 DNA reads TGTGCCAGCAGAAGGAGGGGATTGGACGAGGCTTTCTTT.

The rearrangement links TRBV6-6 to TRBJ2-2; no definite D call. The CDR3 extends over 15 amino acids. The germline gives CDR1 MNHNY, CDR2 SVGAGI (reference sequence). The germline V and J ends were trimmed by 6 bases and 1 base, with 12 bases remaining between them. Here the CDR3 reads CASSTVSKNTGELFF. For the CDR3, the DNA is TGTGCCAGCAGCACGGTTTCCAAGAACACCGGGGAGCTGTTTTTT.

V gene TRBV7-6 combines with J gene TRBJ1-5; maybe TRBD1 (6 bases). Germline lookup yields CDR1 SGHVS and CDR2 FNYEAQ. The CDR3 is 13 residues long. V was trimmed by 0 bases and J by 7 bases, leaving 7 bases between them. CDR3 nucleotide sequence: TGTGCCAGCAGCTTAGCGAGGGGGCAGCCCCAGCATTTT. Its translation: CASSLARGQPQHF.

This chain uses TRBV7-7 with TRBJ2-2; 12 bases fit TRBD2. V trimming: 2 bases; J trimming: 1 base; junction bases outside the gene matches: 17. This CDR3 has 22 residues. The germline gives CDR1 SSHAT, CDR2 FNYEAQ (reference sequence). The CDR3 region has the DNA TGTGCCAGCAGCTTATTGCCGAGACTAGCGGGGGATGAACATAGGAACACCGGGGAGCTGTTTTTT. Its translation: CASSLLPRLAGDEHRNTGELFF.

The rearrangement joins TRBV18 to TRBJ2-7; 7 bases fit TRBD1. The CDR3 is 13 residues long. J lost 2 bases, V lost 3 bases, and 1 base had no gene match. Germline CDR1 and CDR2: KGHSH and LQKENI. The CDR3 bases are TGTGCCAGCTCACCGACAGGGACCTACGAGCAGTACTTC. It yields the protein CASSPTGTYEQYF.

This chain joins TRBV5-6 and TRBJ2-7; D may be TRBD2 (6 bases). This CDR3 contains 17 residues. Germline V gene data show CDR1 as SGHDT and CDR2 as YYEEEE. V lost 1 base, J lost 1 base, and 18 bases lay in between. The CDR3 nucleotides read TGTGCCAGCAGCTTGATGCGGGGCGACCCTCCGTCCTACGAGCAGTACTTC. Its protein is CASSLMRGDPPSYEQYF.

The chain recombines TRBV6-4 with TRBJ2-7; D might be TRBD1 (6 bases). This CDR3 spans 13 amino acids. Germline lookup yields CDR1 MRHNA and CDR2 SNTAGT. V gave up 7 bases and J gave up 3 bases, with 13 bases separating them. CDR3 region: CASTYRDNYEQYF. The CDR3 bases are TGTGCCAGCACGTATAGGGACAACTACGAGCAGTACTTC.

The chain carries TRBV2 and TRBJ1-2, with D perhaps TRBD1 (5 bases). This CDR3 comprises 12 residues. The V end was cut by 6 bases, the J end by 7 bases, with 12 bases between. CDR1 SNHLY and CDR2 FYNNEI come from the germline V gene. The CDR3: CASRGVIAGYTF. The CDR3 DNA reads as TGTGCCAGCAGAGGGGTTATCGCTGGCTACACCTTC.

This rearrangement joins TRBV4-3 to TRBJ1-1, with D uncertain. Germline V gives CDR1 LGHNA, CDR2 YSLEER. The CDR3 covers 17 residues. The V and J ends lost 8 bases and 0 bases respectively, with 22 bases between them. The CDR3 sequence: CASATESTGRLNTEAFF. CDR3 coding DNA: TGCGCCAGCGCCACAGAATCCACTGGCCGTCTGAACACTGAAGCTTTCTTT.

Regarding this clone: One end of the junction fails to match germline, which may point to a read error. The CDR3: CASTKGTGQLF. The CDR3 region has the DNA TGTGCCAGCACTAAAGGGACCGGACAGCTCTTC. The rearrangement uses TRBV6-6 and TRBJ2-1, with D tentatively TRBD1 (6 bases). The CDR3 loop spans 11 amino acids. The V gene's germline CDR1 is MNHNY and CDR2 SVGAGI (reference sequence).

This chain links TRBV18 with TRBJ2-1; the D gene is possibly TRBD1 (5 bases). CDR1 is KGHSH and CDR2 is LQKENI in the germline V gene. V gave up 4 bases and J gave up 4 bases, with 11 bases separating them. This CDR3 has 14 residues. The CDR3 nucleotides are TGTGCCAGCTCACTCAGCAGACAGTACAATGAGCAGTTCTTC. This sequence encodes CASSLSRQYNEQFF.